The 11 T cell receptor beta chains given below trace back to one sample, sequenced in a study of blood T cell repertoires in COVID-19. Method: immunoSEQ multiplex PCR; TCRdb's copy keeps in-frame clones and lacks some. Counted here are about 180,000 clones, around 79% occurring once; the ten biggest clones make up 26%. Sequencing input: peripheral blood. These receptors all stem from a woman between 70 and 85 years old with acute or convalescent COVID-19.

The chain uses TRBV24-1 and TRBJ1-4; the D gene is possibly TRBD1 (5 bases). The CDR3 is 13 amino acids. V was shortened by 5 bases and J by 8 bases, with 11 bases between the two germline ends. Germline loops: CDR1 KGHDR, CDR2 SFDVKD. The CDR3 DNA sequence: TGTGCCACCAGTGCATGGGGCTCGGAAAAACTGTTTTTT. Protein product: CATSAWGSEKLFF.

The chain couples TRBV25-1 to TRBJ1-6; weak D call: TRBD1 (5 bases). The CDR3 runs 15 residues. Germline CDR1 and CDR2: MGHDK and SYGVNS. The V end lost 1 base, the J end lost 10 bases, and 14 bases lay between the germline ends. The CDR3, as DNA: TGTGCCAGCAGTGAATTGGGCAGGGAGGGGTCACCCCTCCACTTT. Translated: CASSELGREGSPLHF.

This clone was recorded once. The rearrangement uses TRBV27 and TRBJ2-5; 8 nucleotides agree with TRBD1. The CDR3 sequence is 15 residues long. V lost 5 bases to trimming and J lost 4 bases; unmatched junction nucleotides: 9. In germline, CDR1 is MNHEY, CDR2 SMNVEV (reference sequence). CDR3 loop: CASSPGTGSGETQYF. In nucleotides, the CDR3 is TGTGCCAGCAGTCCAGGGACAGGCTCGGGAGAGACCCAGTACTTC.

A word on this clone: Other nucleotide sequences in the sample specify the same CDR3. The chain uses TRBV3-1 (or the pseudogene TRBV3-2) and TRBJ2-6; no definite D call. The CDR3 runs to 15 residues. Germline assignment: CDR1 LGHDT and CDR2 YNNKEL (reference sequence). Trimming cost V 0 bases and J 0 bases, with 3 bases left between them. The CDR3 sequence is CASSQDISGANVLTF. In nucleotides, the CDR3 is TGTGCCAGCAGCCAAGATATCTCTGGGGCCAACGTCCTGACTTTC.

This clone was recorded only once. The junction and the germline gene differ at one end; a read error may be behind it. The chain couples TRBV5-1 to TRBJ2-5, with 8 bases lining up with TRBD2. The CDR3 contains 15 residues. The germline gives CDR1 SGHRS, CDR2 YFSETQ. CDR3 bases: TGCGCCAGCAGCTTGGTACTAGCGGAGTTAAGAGTCTCCGACTTC. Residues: CASSLVLAELRVSDF.

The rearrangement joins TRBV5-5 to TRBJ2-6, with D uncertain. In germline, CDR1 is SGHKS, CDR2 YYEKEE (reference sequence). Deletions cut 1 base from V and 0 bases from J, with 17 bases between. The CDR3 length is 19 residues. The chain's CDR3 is CASSLRVADTPSGANVLTF. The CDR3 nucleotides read TGTGCCAGCAGCTTGCGTGTAGCCGATACACCCTCTGGGGCCAACGTCCTGACTTTC.

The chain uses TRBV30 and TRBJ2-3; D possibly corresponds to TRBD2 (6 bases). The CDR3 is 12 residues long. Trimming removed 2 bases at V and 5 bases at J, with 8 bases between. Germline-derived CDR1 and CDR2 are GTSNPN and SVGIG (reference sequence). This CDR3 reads CAWSPGGDTQYF. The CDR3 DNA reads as TGTGCCTGGAGTCCCGGGGGAGATACGCAGTATTTT.

CDR3 residues: CASATDRGDGYGYTF. DNA of the CDR3: TGTGCCAGCGCAACAGACAGGGGTGATGGCTATGGCTACACCTTC. V and J are TRBV7-8 and TRBJ1-2; 8 bases align to TRBD1. Looked up from germline, CDR1 is SGHVS and CDR2 is FQNEAQ. The CDR3 has 15 residues. The V gene end was trimmed by 8 bases and the J gene end by 4 bases; junction bases not matched to a gene: 12.

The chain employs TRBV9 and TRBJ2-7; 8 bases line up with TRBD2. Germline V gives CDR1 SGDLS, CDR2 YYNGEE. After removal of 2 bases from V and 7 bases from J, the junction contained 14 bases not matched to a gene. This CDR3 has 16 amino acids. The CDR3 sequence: CASSVWAGAGEHEQYF. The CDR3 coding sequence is TGTGCCAGCAGCGTCTGGGCAGGAGCGGGAGAACATGAGCAGTACTTC.

CDR3 sequence: CASSGTSTDTQYF. CDR3 nucleotide sequence: TGTGCCAGCTCGGGGACTAGCACAGATACGCAGTATTTT. The rearrangement uses TRBV5-4 and TRBJ2-3, with D tentatively TRBD2 (6 bases). Trimming cost V 7 bases and J 0 bases, with 9 bases left between them. Per germline, CDR1 SGHNT and CDR2 YYREEE (reference sequence). The CDR3 is made up of 13 amino acids.

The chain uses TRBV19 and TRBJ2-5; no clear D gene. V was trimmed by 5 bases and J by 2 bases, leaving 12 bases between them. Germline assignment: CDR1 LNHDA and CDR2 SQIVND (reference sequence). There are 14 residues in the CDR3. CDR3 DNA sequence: TGTGCCAGTAGTCCCACAGCCGCTCAAGAGACCCAGTACTTC. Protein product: CASSPTAAQETQYF.